These 30 T cell receptor beta chains were sequenced from one sample in a study of cytomegalovirus exposure and HLA in healthy donors. 13 Jbeta primers and 60 Vbeta primers were used for the PCR. Sequencing used immunoSEQ multiplex PCR; TCRdb keeps in-frame clones, though not all of them. Among over 75,000 clones listed, more than 55% were seen once. Sequencing input: PBMCs. The receptors here all came from a human donor in good health.

The V call is TRBV7-8, the J call TRBJ1-1; 7 positions match TRBD1. The CDR3 has 14 residues. Germline values: CDR1 SGHVS, CDR2 FQNEAQ. V trimming: 4 bases; J trimming: 5 bases; junction bases outside the gene matches: 7. CDR3: CASSSTGLLTEAFF. The CDR3 bases are TGTGCCAGCAGCTCGACAGGGCTACTTACTGAAGCTTTCTTT.

The chain couples TRBV4-1 to TRBJ1-6; D might be TRBD1 (6 bases). The ends were cut back, 0 bases at V and 7 bases at J, with 16 bases in the middle. The CDR3 loop spans 17 amino acids. Germline V gives CDR1 MGHRA, CDR2 YSYEKL. The chain's CDR3 is CASSQDRGGSWNSPLHF. As DNA, the CDR3 is TGCGCCAGCAGCCAAGATAGGGGGGGCTCGTGGAATTCACCCCTCCACTTT.

This clone came up a few times. The rearrangement uses TRBV11-2 and TRBJ1-5, with 9 positions matching TRBD1. CDR1 and CDR2 from the germline V gene are SGHAT and FQNNGV. The CDR3 length is 19 residues. V was clipped by 4 bases and J by 3 bases; unmatched bases: 16. The chain's CDR3 is CASSSTGDRASANNQPQHF. CDR3 bases: TGTGCCAGCAGCTCAACCGGGGACAGGGCCTCAGCTAACAATCAGCCCCAGCATTTT.

The sample holds a few counts of this clone. At one end the junction does not follow the germline gene, possibly because of a read error. The rearrangement uses TRBV30 and TRBJ1-6; D gene uncertain. Germline V lookup: CDR1 GTSNPN, CDR2 SVGIG (reference sequence). This CDR3 comprises 13 residues. CDR3 in amino acids: CAWCVLGGSPLHF. DNA of the CDR3: TGTGCCTGGTGTGTCCTGGGCGGGTCACCCCTCCACTTT.

This chain connects TRBV30 to TRBJ2-3, with 8 bases matching TRBD2. This CDR3 has 15 residues. V was clipped by 2 bases and J by 0 bases; unmatched bases: 4. Germline V gene data show CDR1 as GTSNPN and CDR2 as SVGIG (reference sequence). The CDR3 DNA reads as TGTGCCTGGAGTCCCGGGGGGGGTAGCACAGATACGCAGTATTTT. This sequence encodes CAWSPGGGSTDTQYF. Looking up the rest from reference TRBV30 and TRBJ2-3 gives the full variable domain: SQTIHQWPATLVQPVGSPLSLECTVEGTSNPNLYWYRQAAGRGLQLLFYSVGIGQISSEVPQNLSASRPQDRQFILSSKKLLLSDSGFYLCAWSPGGGSTDTQYFGPGTRLTVL.

This sequence joins TRBV7-9 and TRBJ1-1; 12 nucleotides match TRBD1. Germline CDR1 and CDR2: SEHNR and FQNEAQ (reference sequence). J gave up 6 bases and V 5 bases, and 4 bases lay outside the gene matches. This CDR3 is built from 14 residues. The CDR3 DNA is TGTGCCAGCAGCCTGGGACAGGGGGCATCTGAAGCTTTCTTT. This gives the protein CASSLGQGASEAFF.

The genes are TRBV5-4 and TRBJ2-3; 11 bases map to TRBD2. The V gene's germline CDR1 is SGHNT and CDR2 YYREEE (reference sequence). Germline trimming cut 6 bases from V and 1 base from J; bases unmatched to any gene: 4. The CDR3 consists of 15 residues. The CDR3, as DNA: TGTGCCAGCAACCTACTAGCGGGGGGCACAGATACGCAGTATTTT. Its protein is CASNLLAGGTDTQYF.

This clone was seen more than once but under ten times. J is TRBJ1-3 and V is TRBV6-1, with 7 bases matching TRBD1. The CDR3 totals 15 residues. The ends lost 6 bases at V and 0 bases at J; junction bases unmatched: 5. Germline CDR1 is MNHNS and CDR2 is SASEGT. This CDR3 is CASRAGGNSGNTIYF. The CDR3 nucleotides are TGTGCCAGCAGAGCAGGGGGGAACTCTGGAAACACCATATATTTT.

V is TRBV7-8 and J is TRBJ1-5, with 10 bases aligning to TRBD1. The CDR3 totals 15 residues. The germline gives CDR1 SGHVS, CDR2 FQNEAQ. V lost 7 bases, J lost 4 bases, and 7 bases stayed unmatched. In DNA, the CDR3 is TGTGCCAGCACCCTAAGGGGACAGGGGAATCAGCCCCAGCATTTT. Protein product: CASTLRGQGNQPQHF.

This clone was seen a handful of times. The V call is TRBV19, the J call TRBJ1-1; 11 nucleotides match TRBD1. The germline V gene has CDR1 LNHDA and CDR2 SQIVND (reference sequence). CDR3 length: 16 amino acids. V lost 3 bases, J lost 1 base, and 4 bases stayed unmatched. The CDR3 region has the DNA TGTGCCAGTAGTATCCGGACAGGGGGCGGGAACACTGAAGCTTTCTTT. This sequence encodes CASSIRTGGGNTEAFF.

The CDR3 DNA follows: TGTGCCAGCAGCCCGGGACAGAGCAATGAAAAACTGTTTTTT. It yields the protein CASSPGQSNEKLFF. The chain uses TRBV7-9 and TRBJ1-4; 7 nucleotides match TRBD1. Per germline, CDR1 SEHNR and CDR2 FQNEAQ (reference sequence). This CDR3 contains 14 residues. V was pared by 5 bases and J by 5 bases, with 5 bases of the junction left unmatched.

Of note for this clone: Other DNA sequences in the sample encode the same CDR3. This rearrangement joins TRBV9 to TRBJ2-3, with 7 bases lining up with TRBD1. The V segment lost 3 bases and the J segment 5 bases; nucleotides outside the gene matches: 6. The CDR3 extends over 14 amino acids. The germline CDR1 and CDR2 sequences are SGDLS and YYNGEE. The CDR3 sequence: CASSADRVVDTQYF. CDR3 coding DNA: TGTGCCAGCAGCGCTGACAGGGTGGTAGATACGCAGTATTTT.

The table lists this clone with a few counts. CDR3 amino acids: CSVVQGARAGKLFF. The CDR3 nucleotides are TGCAGCGTCGTACAGGGGGCGCGGGCGGGAAAACTGTTTTTT. The V and J genes are TRBV29-1 and TRBJ1-4; 9 nucleotides agree with TRBD1. Germline values: CDR1 SQVTM, CDR2 ANQGSEA. J lost 10 bases, V lost 6 bases, and 12 bases had no gene match. The CDR3 extends over 14 amino acids. Full variable domain (rest looked up from reference TRBV29-1 and TRBJ1-4): SAVISQKPSRDICQRGTSLTIQCQVDSQVTMMFWYRQQPGQSLTLIATANQGSEATYESGFVIDKFPISRPNLTFSTLTVSNMSPEDSSIYLCSVVQGARAGKLFFGSGTQLSVL.

The rearrangement links TRBV10-3 to TRBJ1-5; TRBD1 matches 11 bases. From germline, CDR1 is ENHRY and CDR2 SYGVKD. This CDR3 is 14 amino acids long. With V trimmed by 6 bases and J by 6 bases, 4 bases remained unmatched. The CDR3 nucleotides read TGTGCCATCAGCGGGACAGGGGGGTTTCAGCCCCAGCATTTT. Amino acid sequence: CAISGTGGFQPQHF.

This clone was counted a few times. This chain connects TRBV5-4 to TRBJ1-3; maybe TRBD1 (5 bases). The length of the CDR3 is 14 residues. The V gene's germline CDR1 is SGHNT and CDR2 YYREEE (reference sequence). Trimming removed 2 bases at V and 10 bases at J, with 16 bases between. CDR3 region: CASSLMDLGTTIYF. The CDR3 region has the DNA TGTGCCAGCAGCTTAATGGACTTAGGGACTACCATATATTTT.

The CDR3 region is CASSRNQWGDTGELFF. The CDR3 nucleotides read TGTGCCAGTAGTAGGAACCAATGGGGGGACACCGGGGAGCTGTTTTTT. This rearrangement joins TRBV19 to TRBJ2-2; D perhaps matches TRBD2 (6 bases). Germline CDR1 is LNHDA and CDR2 is SQIVND (reference sequence). The CDR3 totals 16 residues. V lost 4 bases and J 3 bases, leaving 15 bases between the germline ends.

J is TRBJ1-5 and V is TRBV6-4; 7 nucleotides align to TRBD1. The CDR3 contains 13 residues. Losses at the gene ends were 8 bases for V and 7 bases for J; bases not matched to a gene: 8. Germline V gene sequence: CDR1 MRHNA, CDR2 SNTAGT. The CDR3 DNA reads as TGTGCCAGCGCAGACAGGGCAGGGCAGCCCCAGCATTTT. Encoded protein: CASADRAGQPQHF.

V and J are TRBV5-1 and TRBJ2-2, with 8 bases lining up with TRBD1. V was pared by 8 bases and J by 5 bases, with 8 bases of the junction left unmatched. Germline CDR1 and CDR2: SGHRS and YFSETQ. The CDR3 runs 14 residues. CDR3 sequence: CASSDREGTGELFF. CDR3 nucleotide sequence: TGCGCCAGTTCGGACAGGGAAGGAACCGGGGAGCTGTTTTTT.

V gene TRBV18 combines with J gene TRBJ2-7; no clear D gene. V was shortened by 2 bases and J by 0 bases, with 8 bases between the two germline ends. The CDR3 runs to 14 residues. CDR1 and CDR2 from the germline V gene are KGHSH and LQKENI. CDR3 in DNA: TGTGCCAGCTCACCAGTGGTCGGCTCCTACGAGCAGTACTTC. This encodes CASSPVVGSYEQYF.

The chain uses TRBV20-1 and TRBJ1-2; no clear D. Germline CDR1 and CDR2: DFQATT and SNEGSKA (reference sequence). The V gene lost 3 bases and the J gene lost 13 bases, with 15 bases spanning the gap. This CDR3 region has 11 residues. CDR3 nucleotide sequence: TGCAGTGCTAGTCAGTCGTTTGTTTTCACCTTC. Translation: CSASQSFVFTF.

As for this clone: Additional DNA sequences in this sample encode the identical CDR3. The CDR3 is CASSLAGGTGELFF. The CDR3 bases are TGCGCCAGCAGCTTGGCCGGGGGGACCGGGGAGCTGTTTTTT. This chain joins TRBV5-1 and TRBJ2-2, with 7 bases fitting TRBD2. V gave up 0 bases and J gave up 5 bases; unmatched junction bases: 1. The CDR3 has 14 residues. Germline loops: CDR1 SGHRS, CDR2 YFSETQ. The full variable domain, with the rest looked up from reference TRBV5-1 and TRBJ2-2, is KAGVTQTPRYLIKTRGQQVTLSCSPISGHRSVSWYQQTPGQGLQFLFEYFSETQRNKGNFPGRFSGRQFSNSRSEMNVSTLELGDSALYLCASSLAGGTGELFFGEGSRLTVL.

The CDR3 coding sequence is TGTGCCAGTAGCGACCATGGACAGTCAGGCTACGAGCAGTACTTC. As protein: CASSDHGQSGYEQYF. J is TRBJ2-7 and V is TRBV19; weak D call: TRBD1 (6 bases). Germline V CDR1 and CDR2: LNHDA, SQIVND (reference sequence). V lost 6 bases and J 3 bases, leaving 18 bases between the germline ends. This CDR3 is built from 15 residues.

This chain uses TRBV18 with TRBJ1-6; D ambiguous. The CDR3 consists of 18 residues. The V gene lost 3 bases and the J gene lost 2 bases, with 17 bases spanning the gap. Germline CDR1 is KGHSH and CDR2 is LQKENI. The CDR3 region has the DNA TGTGCCAGCTCACCGGCCCCGAACAGCCTCACCTATAATTCACCCCTCCACTTT. It yields the protein CASSPAPNSLTYNSPLHF.

The chain combines TRBV4-3 with TRBJ2-3; possible D gene TRBD2, 5 bases. Trimming stripped 4 bases from V and 2 bases from J, with 10 bases between. Germline CDR1 LGHNA, CDR2 YSLEER. The CDR3 has 14 residues. The CDR3 DNA reads as TGCGCCAGCAGCCGAGGACTCATCACAGATACGCAGTATTTT. Amino acid sequence: CASSRGLITDTQYF.

The rearrangement joins TRBV18 to TRBJ1-1; TRBD1 matches at 8 bases. V lost 3 bases to trimming and J lost 4 bases; unmatched junction nucleotides: 7. The germline CDR1 and CDR2 sequences are KGHSH and LQKENI. This CDR3 spans 15 amino acids. The CDR3 region has the DNA TGTGCCAGCTCACCGGTCCAGGGGGCTTCCACTGAAGCTTTCTTT. As protein: CASSPVQGASTEAFF. Filled out from reference TRBV18 and TRBJ1-1, the complete variable domain reads NAGVMQNPRHLVRRRGQEARLRCSPMKGHSHVYWYRQLPEEGLKFMVYLQKENIIDESGMPKERFSAEFPKEGPSILRIQQVVRGDSAAYFCASSPVQGASTEAFFGQGTRLTVV.

This clone was seen only a few times. CDR3 nucleotide sequence: TGTGCCTGGAGTGTAGACAGGGGCTATAATTCACCCCTCCACTTT. Residues: CAWSVDRGYNSPLHF. The J gene is TRBJ1-6, the V gene TRBV30; 8 nucleotides line up with TRBD1. This CDR3 has 15 amino acids. The V gene end was trimmed by 0 bases and the J gene end by 3 bases; junction bases not matched to a gene: 1. From germline, CDR1 is GTSNPN and CDR2 SVGIG (reference sequence).

The chain links TRBV30 to TRBJ2-3, with 8 bases aligning to TRBD1. Trimming took 3 bases from V and 0 from J; bases not matched to a gene: 5. Looked up from germline, CDR1 is GTSNPN and CDR2 is SVGIG (reference sequence). CDR3 length equals 15 residues. This CDR3 reads CAWSRQGPSTDTQYF. In DNA form, the CDR3 reads TGTGCCTGGAGCCGACAGGGGCCGAGCACAGATACGCAGTATTTT.

The chain couples TRBV6-6 to TRBJ1-1, with D tentatively TRBD1 (6 bases). This CDR3 has 13 residues. Between the trimmed V and J ends, which lost 8 bases and 1 base, there was a span of 11 bases. Germline V gene lookup returns CDR1 MNHNY and CDR2 SVGAGI (reference sequence). CDR3 sequence (DNA): TGTGCCAGCGGACGGGACAAGAACACTGAAGCTTTCTTT. Protein: CASGRDKNTEAFF.

This clone appeared a few times. This sequence joins TRBV5-1 and TRBJ2-3; the D gene is possibly TRBD1 (6 bases). The CDR3 is 15 amino acids. From germline, CDR1 is SGHRS and CDR2 YFSETQ. V gave up 5 bases and J gave up 0 bases, with 13 bases separating them. The CDR3 DNA sequence: TGCGCCAGCAGACGACCGGGACAAAGCACAGATACGCAGTATTTT. Residues: CASRRPGQSTDTQYF.

This rearrangement joins TRBV4-3 to TRBJ1-3; D unclear. The ends were cut back, 0 bases at V and 0 bases at J, with 6 bases in the middle. The CDR3 length is 15 residues. Germline CDR1 LGHNA, CDR2 YSLEER. CDR3 loop: CASSQDFRSGNTIYF. The CDR3 nucleotides read TGCGCCAGCAGCCAAGATTTTCGCTCTGGAAACACCATATATTTT.